The 27 T cell receptor beta chains below all came from one sample that was sequenced in a study of tumor and adjacent non-tumor tissue in lung cancer. RNA was extracted from bulk tissue without any cell sorting. A modified ARM-PCR protocol with three rounds of nested PCR amplified TCRbeta. TCRdb recomputed calls from the multiplex PCR reads with MiXCR, one row per CDR3 protein. The repertoire has roughly 120,000 distinct CDR3 sequences, 84% of them found once; the top ten carry 20% to 25%. Source material: lung tumor tissue. These receptors originate from a man in his 70s with non-small cell lung cancer.

The chain recombines TRBV4-1 with TRBJ2-7; D not certain. This CDR3 is 15 amino acids long. The V end lost 6 bases, the J end lost 2 bases, and 17 bases lay between the germline ends. CDR1 MGHRA and CDR2 YSYEKL come from the germline V gene. CDR3 sequence (DNA): TGCGCCAGCAGACACCTGGGATACAGAACCTACGAGCAGTACTTC. Its protein product is CASRHLGYRTYEQYF.

This clonotype has just a few counts. This may arise from a read error, as a much more abundant clone is one base away. The J gene is TRBJ2-5, the V gene TRBV7-8; D may be TRBD2 (5 bases). Looked up from germline, CDR1 is SGHVS and CDR2 is FQNEAQ. This CDR3 has 14 residues. The CDR3 nucleotides read TGTGCCGGCAGCCTACGGGATGGGGAGGAGACCCAGTACTTC. This sequence encodes CAGSLRDGEETQYF.

As regards this clonotype: The junction does not match germline at one end; this may be a read error. The chain joins TRBV4-1 to TRBJ1-2; 7 bases align to TRBD1. Germline CDR1 is MGHRA and CDR2 is YSYEKL. The CDR3 runs 13 residues. The CDR3 DNA follows: TGCGCCATCAGCCCAAACAGGGGCAGATGCTACACCTTC. Protein sequence: CAISPNRGRCYTF.

The chain combines TRBV6-6 with TRBJ2-7; tentatively, D is TRBD2 (5 bases). This CDR3 comprises 14 residues. The germline V gene has CDR1 MNHNY and CDR2 SVGAGI (reference sequence). Trimming took off 4 bases at V and 1 base at J, with 11 bases between the two ends. The CDR3 is CASSFNRGSYEQYF. DNA of the CDR3: TGTGCCAGCAGTTTCAATCGGGGATCCTACGAGCAGTACTTC.

In regard to this clonotype: A read error may explain this, as a much larger clone is one base away. This chain uses TRBV28 with TRBJ2-2; 8 bases fit TRBD1. There are 16 residues in the CDR3. The germline gives CDR1 MDHEN, CDR2 SYDVKM. J gave up 7 bases and V 6 bases, and 13 bases lay outside the gene matches. The CDR3 DNA reads as TGTGCCAGCAGGACCCCCTGGACAGGGTCTATCGGGGAGCTGTTTTTT. Protein product: CASRTPWTGSIGELFF.

In regard to this clonotype: The junction differs from germline at one of its ends, possibly a read error. The chain recombines TRBV6-5 with TRBJ1-2; no reliable D call. CDR1 MNHEY and CDR2 SVGAGI come from the germline V gene. The length of the CDR3 is 15 residues. CDR3 sequence (DNA): TGTACCAGCAGCCACCGTAGAGGGAGGGACTATGGCTACACCTTC. Translating gives CTSSHRRGRDYGYTF.

Note on this clonotype: The junction departs from germline at one end; a sequencing error may be responsible. The J gene is TRBJ2-7, the V gene TRBV6-5, with 11 bases fitting TRBD2. Germline lookup yields CDR1 MNHEY and CDR2 SVGAGI. This CDR3 has 15 residues. CDR3 in amino acids: CTSSHTSGSSYGQYF. CDR3 nucleotide sequence: TGTACCAGCAGCCATACTAGCGGGAGCTCCTACGGGCAGTACTTC.

The chain links TRBV6-5 to TRBJ2-1, with D perhaps TRBD2 (6 bases). Germline assignment: CDR1 MNHEY and CDR2 SVGAGI. There are 15 residues in the CDR3. Trimming stripped 5 bases from V and 6 bases from J, with 17 bases between. CDR3 DNA: TGTGCCAGCAGTACGAAATCAGGGAGGTTCAATGAGCAGTTCTTC. Translation gives CASSTKSGRFNEQFF.

The chain recombines TRBV4-1 with TRBJ2-7; a weak D match, TRBD2 (7 bases). CDR1 is MGHRA and CDR2 is YSYEKL in the germline V gene. The V and J ends lost 9 bases and 5 bases respectively, with 26 bases between them. The CDR3 sequence is 16 residues long. The CDR3, as DNA: TGCGCCAGTAGTCGGACACTAGCGAGAGAGGGGGACGAGCAGTACTTC. It codes for CASSRTLAREGDEQYF.

The chain joins TRBV6-2 or TRBV6-3 to TRBJ2-1; D remains ambiguous. Germline V CDR1 and CDR2: MNHEY, SVGEGT. Between the trimmed V and J ends, which lost 9 bases and 7 bases, there was a span of 16 bases. The CDR3 consists of 13 residues. CDR3 in DNA: TGTGCCAGTATTTACTCGATGGAGAATGAGCAGTTCTTC. It is translated as CASIYSMENEQFF.

With respect to this clonotype: Germline is not matched at one junction end, which may reflect a read error. V is TRBV6-2 or TRBV6-3 and J is TRBJ1-6; the match to TRBD1 covers 9 bases. Germline V gives CDR1 MNHEY, CDR2 SVGEGT. CDR3 length equals 16 residues. For the CDR3, the DNA is TGTGCCAACAGAACCGGGACAGGGAGATCTAATTCATCCCTCCACTTT. Translation gives CANRTGTGRSNSSLHF.

Of note for this clonotype: Compared with germline, one end of the junction differs, possibly owing to a read error. V is TRBV4-3 and J is TRBJ2-1; 8 bases line up with TRBD2. There are 17 residues in the CDR3. From germline, CDR1 is LGHNA and CDR2 YSLEER. The DNA for the CDR3 is TGCGCCAGCGGCCAAGGCCCAGCGGGAGCTGAACACAATGAGCAGTTCTTC. The encoded protein is CASGQGPAGAEHNEQFF.

Worth noting for this clonotype: At one end, the junction sequence differs from germline, possibly due to a read error. The CDR3 DNA follows: TGTGCCAGCAGCTTGGAGGAACGAGGGAACACCGGGGGGCTGTTTTTT. It yields the protein CASSLEERGNTGGLFF. The gene calls are TRBV5-4 and TRBJ2-2, with D perhaps TRBD2 (6 bases). This CDR3 is built from 16 residues. CDR1 is SGHNT, CDR2 YYREEE, per germline (reference sequence).

Remarks on this clonotype: In this CDR3 the conserved last residue, phenylalanine or tryptophan, is missing, so a read error is likely. This chain connects TRBV6-5 to TRBJ2-7; TRBD2 agrees at 7 bases. Germline assignment: CDR1 MNHEY and CDR2 SVGAGI. The CDR3 loop spans 15 amino acids. CDR3 protein: CAIGRRLAGSYEQYL. The CDR3 DNA is TGTGCCATCGGAAGGAGACTAGCAGGTTCTTACGAACAGTACTTG.

The J gene is TRBJ2-3, the V gene TRBV29-1; D may be TRBD2 (6 bases). CDR3 length: 15 residues. In germline, CDR1 is SQVTM, CDR2 ANQGSEA. DNA for the CDR3: TGCAACGTCGCATCCGGGAGAGGGGAAACAGATACGCAGTATTTT. This sequence encodes CNVASGRGETDTQYF.

This clonotype is a singleton in its sample. This is likely a read error, given that the CDR3 carries no conserved phenylalanine or tryptophan at its end. V gene TRBV5-4 combines with J gene TRBJ1-1; no clear D. The germline gives CDR1 SGHNT, CDR2 YYREEE (reference sequence). V was cut by 0 bases and J by 8 bases, with 11 bases left in between. This CDR3 has 13 residues. As DNA, the CDR3 is TGTGCCAGCAGCTTGGATTTTCGGCAAGAAGCTTTCATT. It is translated as CASSLDFRQEAFI.

To note about this clonotype: Sequence at one end of the junction differs from germline and may be a read error. J is TRBJ2-6 and V is TRBV14, with D perhaps matching TRBD1 (5 bases). Germline V gene data show CDR1 as SGHDN and CDR2 as FVKESK. The CDR3 is 16 residues long. The CDR3: CANRQSTISGTNVLTF. The CDR3, as DNA: TGTGCCAACAGGCAGAGTACCATATCTGGGACCAACGTCCTGACTTTC.

This clonotype was seen a single time. At one end, the junction sequence differs from germline, possibly due to a read error. The chain links TRBV10-2 to TRBJ1-2; D is uncertain. This CDR3 contains 13 residues. Germline V gene sequence: CDR1 WSHSY, CDR2 SAAADI. The CDR3 loop reads CVSSEFTEGAYTF. CDR3 nucleotides: TGCGTCAGCAGTGAGTTTACAGAGGGTGCCTACACCTTC.

Turning to this clonotype: The junction differs from germline at one of its ends, possibly a read error. CDR3 bases: TGTGCCAGCAGTGAACTTTCGGGGGGCGCGCAACAGCCCCGGCATTTC. It encodes CASSELSGGAQQPRHF. V gene TRBV6-1 combines with J gene TRBJ1-5; possibly TRBD1 for D (6 bases). This CDR3 is 16 amino acids long. Germline loops: CDR1 MNHNS, CDR2 SASEGT.

Comments on this clonotype: Without the conserved terminal phenylalanine or tryptophan, this CDR3 likely stems from a read error. The chain combines TRBV4-1 with TRBJ1-5; the D gene is possibly TRBD1 (6 bases). The CDR3 length is 13 residues. From germline, CDR1 is MGHRA and CDR2 YSYEKL. The CDR3 sequence is CASNQADRRPQHY. The CDR3, as DNA: TGCGCCAGCAACCAAGCGGACAGACGGCCCCAGCATTAT.

Comments on this clonotype: Germline and junction disagree at one end, which may indicate a read error. The chain couples TRBV28 to TRBJ2-7; TRBD1 matches at 8 bases. CDR3 length: 16 amino acids. Per the germline V gene, CDR1 is MDHEN and CDR2 is SYDVKM. This CDR3 reads CASSLYGRQGAREQYF. The CDR3 DNA reads as TGTGCCAGCAGTTTATATGGGCGTCAGGGGGCTAGGGAGCAGTATTTC.

This chain uses TRBV6-5 with TRBJ2-5; a weak D match, TRBD2 (5 bases). The V gene lost 6 bases and the J gene lost 8 bases, with 16 bases spanning the gap. Germline V lookup: CDR1 MNHEY, CDR2 SVGAGI. This CDR3 spans 13 amino acids. The CDR3 sequence: CASRCTRSDTQYF. CDR3 coding DNA: TGTGCCAGCAGATGTACTAGATCCGATACCCAGTACTTC.

With regard to this clonotype: At one of its ends the junction is not consistent with the germline gene, which may arise from a read error. The chain couples TRBV20-1 to TRBJ2-3; 10 bases map to TRBD2. Germline V gene sequence: CDR1 DFQATT, CDR2 SNEGSKA (reference sequence). The CDR3 has 14 residues. CDR3 amino acids: CSANTSGEANTRYF. Here the CDR3 DNA reads TGCAGTGCTAATACTAGCGGGGAGGCAAATACGCGGTATTTT.

As regards this clonotype: Being one base from a much bigger clone, this may be a read error. V and J are TRBV2 and TRBJ2-1; D ambiguous. CDR1 is SNHLY, CDR2 FYNNEI, per germline. The V end lost 2 bases, the J end lost 2 bases, and 10 bases lay between the germline ends. The CDR3 extends over 15 amino acids. This chain's CDR3 is CASSERPAAYNEQFF. For the CDR3, the DNA is TGTGCCAGCAGTGAAAGACCAGCAGCCTACAATGAGCAGTTCTTC.

The V call is TRBV6-2 or TRBV6-3, the J call TRBJ2-1, with D perhaps given as TRBD1 or TRBD2 (5 bases each). Matching the DNA end better, TRBJ2-7 makes the J call doubtful. CDR1 is MNHEY, CDR2 SVGEGT, per germline. The CDR3 extends over 17 amino acids. CDR3 residues: CASSYHRQGRGLNGQYF. Here the CDR3 DNA reads TGTGCCAGCAGTTATCACCGGCAGGGCCGCGGGTTGAATGGGCAGTACTTC.

In the case of this clonotype: A read error may account for a junction end that differs from germline. The chain carries TRBV25-1 and TRBJ2-2, with 12 bases lining up with TRBD2. The germline V gene has CDR1 MGHDK and CDR2 SYGVNS. The CDR3 sequence is 15 residues long. In nucleotides, the CDR3 is TGTGCCAACACCAGGACTAGCGGGGACACTGGGGAGCTGTTTTTT. It translates to CANTRTSGDTGELFF.

With regard to this clonotype: A much bigger clone sits one base away, suggesting this may be a read error. The chain combines TRBV28 with TRBJ1-5; 12 bases align to TRBD1. The CDR3 is 15 amino acids. V was pared by 6 bases and J by 11 bases, with 11 bases of the junction left unmatched. The germline V gene encodes CDR1 MDHEN and CDR2 SYDVKM. CDR3 in amino acids: CASRGQGAFGQSQHF. CDR3 coding DNA: TGTGCCAGCAGGGGACAGGGGGCCTTCGGGCAGTCCCAGCATTTT.